A selection of T cell receptor beta chains follows, all from one sample in a study of monozygotic twins with inflammatory bowel disease. TCRdb reprocessed the 5' RACE reads, keeping one entry per CDR3 protein, no DNA. This sample lists about 380,000 distinct CDR3 sequences; its ten largest clones have 2% to 3%. Specimen: blood. All receptors derive from a human donor with ulcerative colitis or Crohn's disease, or a healthy co-twin of an affected twin (not recorded which). The CDR3 runs from the conserved cysteine through the conserved F or W.

v_call: TRBV7-3; j_call: TRBJ2-1; cdr3_aa: CASSQRAGGFISYNEQFF
v_call: TRBV12-3/TRBV12-4; j_call: TRBJ1-5; cdr3_aa: CASSQTTGLRTQHF
v_call: TRBV12-3/TRBV12-4; j_call: TRBJ2-7; cdr3_aa: CASSPGTIFYEQYF
v_call: TRBV18; j_call: TRBJ2-4; cdr3_aa: CASSPPALAKNIQYF
v_call: TRBV29-1; j_call: TRBJ1-2; cdr3_aa: CSVGEGAQGYTF
v_call: TRBV19; j_call: TRBJ1-5; cdr3_aa: CASCLRTGGLGNQPQHF
v_call: TRBV20-1; j_call: TRBJ2-7; cdr3_aa: CSAGGQGPSYEQYF
v_call: TRBV2; j_call: TRBJ2-3; cdr3_aa: CASNGLAPDTQYF
v_call: TRBV2; j_call: TRBJ1-6; cdr3_aa: CASTLGLRSSPLHF
v_call: TRBV7-2; j_call: TRBJ2-1; cdr3_aa: CASSLQGAEDEQFF
v_call: TRBV7-2; j_call: TRBJ1-6; cdr3_aa: CASSFGDSPLHF
v_call: TRBV20-1; j_call: TRBJ1-3; cdr3_aa: CSAPTGVGGNTIYF
v_call: TRBV5-1; j_call: TRBJ2-1; cdr3_aa: CASSRGLAGAEQFF
v_call: TRBV4-3; j_call: TRBJ1-2; cdr3_aa: CASSQQDRVNYGYTF
v_call: TRBV7-2; j_call: TRBJ1-4; cdr3_aa: CASSPRRSANEKLFF
v_call: TRBV5-1; j_call: TRBJ1-2; cdr3_aa: CASSSNPTGTDYGYTF
v_call: TRBV25-1; j_call: TRBJ1-2; cdr3_aa: CASAPQGGGYTF
v_call: TRBV5-1; j_call: TRBJ2-1; cdr3_aa: CASSLDGTLEEFF
v_call: TRBV9; j_call: TRBJ2-2; cdr3_aa: CASSVFIWPPTGGELFF
v_call: TRBV29-1; j_call: TRBJ1-2; cdr3_aa: CSVDLGAGYTF
v_call: TRBV12-3/TRBV12-4; j_call: TRBJ2-7; cdr3_aa: CASSLPGQGGSLYEQYF
v_call: TRBV5-6; j_call: TRBJ2-3; cdr3_aa: CASSNRQSPSTDTQYF
v_call: TRBV28; j_call: TRBJ1-1; cdr3_aa: CASIIPRGRNTEAFF
v_call: TRBV6-2/TRBV6-3; j_call: TRBJ2-7; cdr3_aa: CASRPTGSSYEQYF
v_call: TRBV7-2; j_call: TRBJ1-3; cdr3_aa: CASSMGNTIYF
v_call: TRBV24-1; j_call: TRBJ2-1; cdr3_aa: CATSDPRDRSNEQFF
v_call: TRBV3-1; j_call: TRBJ2-5; cdr3_aa: CASGYSGQETQYF
v_call: TRBV20-1; j_call: TRBJ2-7; cdr3_aa: CSARDRARQGVYYEQYF
v_call: TRBV7-2; j_call: TRBJ2-7; cdr3_aa: CASSRETGAYEQYF
v_call: TRBV18; j_call: TRBJ1-1; cdr3_aa: CASSPRAGGSGAFF
v_call: TRBV6-5; j_call: TRBJ1-1; cdr3_aa: CASTGQGNTEAFF